This TCR beta chain comes out of a study of cytomegalovirus exposure and HLA in healthy donors. CDR1 is MNHEY and CDR2 is SVGAGI in the germline V gene. The CDR3 spans 15 residues. The ends were cut back, 2 bases at V and 4 bases at J, with 11 bases in the middle. The PCR used 60 Vbeta and 13 Jbeta primers. Generated by immunoSEQ multiplex PCR, the TCRdb table keeps only in-frame clones and is missing some. The sample has about 62,000 clones; about 82% are singletons. The sequencing input was PBMCs. The chain couples TRBV6-5 to TRBJ2-2; no firm D call. This receptor was identified in a woman in her twenties or thirties in good health and CMV-seronegative. CDR3 DNA: TGTGCCAGCAGTTACCCGAACAGACCCACCGGGGAGCTGTTTTTT. Residues: CASSYPNRPTGELFF.